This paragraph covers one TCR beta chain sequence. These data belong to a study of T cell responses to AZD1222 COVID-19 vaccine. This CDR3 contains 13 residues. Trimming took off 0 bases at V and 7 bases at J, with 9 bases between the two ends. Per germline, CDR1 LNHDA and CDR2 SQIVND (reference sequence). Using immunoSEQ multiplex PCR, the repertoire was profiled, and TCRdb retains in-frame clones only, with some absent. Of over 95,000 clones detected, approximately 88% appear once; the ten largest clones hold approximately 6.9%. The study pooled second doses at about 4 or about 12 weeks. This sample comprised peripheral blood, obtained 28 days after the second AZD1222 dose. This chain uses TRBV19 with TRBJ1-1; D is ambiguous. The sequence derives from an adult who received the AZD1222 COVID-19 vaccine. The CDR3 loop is CASSIDRGNEAFF. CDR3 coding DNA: TGTGCCAGTAGTATAGATAGAGGGAATGAAGCTTTCTTT.